The clone carrying this T cell receptor beta chain was seen a few times. A single record per CDR3 protein comes from TCRdb applying MiXCR to the RT-PCR reads. The profile shows more than 600,000 distinct CDR3 sequences, 14% of them singletons. CDR1 and CDR2 (germline): DFQATT, SNEGSKA (reference sequence). This CDR3 comprises 13 residues. Trimming cost V 0 bases and J 5 bases, with 8 bases left between them. This chain links TRBV20-1 with TRBJ1-5, with TRBD1 as a possible D gene (5 bases). The receptor comes from a female donor in good health, serving as a healthy control. The specimen sequenced was memory CD4+ T cells from blood. The CDR3 region is CSARDQGDQPQHF. The CDR3 DNA is TGCAGTGCTAGAGATCAAGGGGATCAGCCCCAGCATTTT.